This record concerns one T cell receptor beta chain sequence. The target antigen is unknown. The data were taken from a study of post-analysis software for immune sequencing data. Presence of unique molecular identifiers characterized the TCR beta cDNA libraries. Each sample of about 1 to 10 million input T cells yielded 500,000 or so cDNA molecules, so each molecule approximated one T cell. TCRdb reprocessed the PCR reads via MiXCR and lists one record per CDR3 protein. Here the sample spans 350,000 to 500,000 distinct CDR3 sequences, 39% being singletons. CDR1 is ENHRY, CDR2 SYGVKD, per germline. This CDR3 contains 15 residues. The J segment lost 6 bases and the V segment lost 11 bases, leaving 14 bases of the junction unmatched. Broader study findings: When patients were compared with controls, roughly five TRBV segments were more frequent, TRBV5-6, TRBV5-1 and TRBV20-1 among them. Strong co-clustering by F measure linked samples that shared a preparation batch.

This TCR derives from a girl aged 2 to 9 with multiple sclerosis. The sequenced sample was blood. This chain connects TRBV10-3 to TRBJ1-2; 11 bases match TRBD1. The CDR3 sequence is CAADRGQGTPNGYTF. CDR3 nucleotide sequence: TGTGCCGCGGACAGGGGGCAGGGGACTCCTAATGGCTACACCTTC.